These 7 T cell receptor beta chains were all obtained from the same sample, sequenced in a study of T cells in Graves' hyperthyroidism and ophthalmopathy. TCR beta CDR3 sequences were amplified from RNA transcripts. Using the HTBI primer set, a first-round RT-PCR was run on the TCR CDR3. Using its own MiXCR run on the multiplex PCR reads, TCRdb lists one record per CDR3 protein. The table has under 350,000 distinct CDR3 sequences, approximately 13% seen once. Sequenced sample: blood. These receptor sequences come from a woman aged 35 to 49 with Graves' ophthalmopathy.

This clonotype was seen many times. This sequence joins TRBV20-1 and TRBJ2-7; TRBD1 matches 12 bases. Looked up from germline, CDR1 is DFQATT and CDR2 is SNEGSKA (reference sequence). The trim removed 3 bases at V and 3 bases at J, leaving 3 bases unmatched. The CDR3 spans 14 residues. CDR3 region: CSARGQGAIYEQYF. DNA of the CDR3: TGCAGTGCTAGGGGACAGGGGGCCATCTACGAGCAGTACTTC.

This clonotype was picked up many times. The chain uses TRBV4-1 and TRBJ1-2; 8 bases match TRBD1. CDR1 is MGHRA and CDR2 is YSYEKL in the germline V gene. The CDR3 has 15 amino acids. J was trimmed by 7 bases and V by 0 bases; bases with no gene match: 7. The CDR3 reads CASSQEWTGLSGYTF. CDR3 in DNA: TGCGCCAGCAGCCAAGAGTGGACAGGGCTAAGTGGCTACACCTTC.

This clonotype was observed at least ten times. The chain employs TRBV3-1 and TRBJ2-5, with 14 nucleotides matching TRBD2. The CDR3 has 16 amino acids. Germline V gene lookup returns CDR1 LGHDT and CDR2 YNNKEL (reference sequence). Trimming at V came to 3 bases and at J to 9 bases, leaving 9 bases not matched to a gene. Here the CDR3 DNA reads TGTGCCAGCAGCCACACCACGACTAGCGGGAGGGCCGCCCAGTACTTC. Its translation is CASSHTTTSGRAAQYF.

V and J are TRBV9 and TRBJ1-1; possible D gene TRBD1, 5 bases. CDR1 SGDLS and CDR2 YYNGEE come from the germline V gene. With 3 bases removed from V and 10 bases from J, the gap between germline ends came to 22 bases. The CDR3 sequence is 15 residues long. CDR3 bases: TGTGCCAGCAGCGGCGGACTTCACGGGGGGGAGTCAGCTTTCTTT. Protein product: CASSGGLHGGESAFF.

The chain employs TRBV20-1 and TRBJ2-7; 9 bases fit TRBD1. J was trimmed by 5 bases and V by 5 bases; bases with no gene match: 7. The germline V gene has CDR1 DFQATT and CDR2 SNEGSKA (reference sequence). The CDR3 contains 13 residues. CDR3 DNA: TGCAGTGCTGAAGCGGACAGGGGCCACGAGCAGTACTTC. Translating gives CSAEADRGHEQYF.

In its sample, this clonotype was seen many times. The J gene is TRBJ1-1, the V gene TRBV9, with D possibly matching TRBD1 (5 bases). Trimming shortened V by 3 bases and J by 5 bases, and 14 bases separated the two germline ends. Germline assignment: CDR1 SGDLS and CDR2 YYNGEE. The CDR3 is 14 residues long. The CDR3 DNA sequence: TGTGCCAGCAGCGGCCGGGGCCTGAGGACTGAAGCTTTCTTT. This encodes CASSGRGLRTEAFF.

The CDR3 spells CSAPGSVRTGELFF. The CDR3 coding sequence is TGCAGTGCTCCCGGGTCTGTGAGAACCGGGGAGCTGTTTTTT. V usage is TRBV20-1 and J usage is TRBJ2-2, with D unresolved. This CDR3 region has 14 residues. Between the trimmed V and J ends, which lost 5 bases and 5 bases, there was a span of 15 bases. Germline CDR1 and CDR2: DFQATT and SNEGSKA (reference sequence).